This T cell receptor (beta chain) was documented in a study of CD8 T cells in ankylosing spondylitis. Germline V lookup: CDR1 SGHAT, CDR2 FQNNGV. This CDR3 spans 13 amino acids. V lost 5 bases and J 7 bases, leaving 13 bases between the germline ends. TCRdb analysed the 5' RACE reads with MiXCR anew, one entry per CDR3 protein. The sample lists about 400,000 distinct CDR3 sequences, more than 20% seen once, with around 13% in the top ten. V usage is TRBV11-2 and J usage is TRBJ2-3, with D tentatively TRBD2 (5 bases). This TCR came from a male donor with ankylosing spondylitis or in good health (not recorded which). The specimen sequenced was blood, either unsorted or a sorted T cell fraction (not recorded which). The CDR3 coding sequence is TGTGCCAGCAGCCCGCTAGAGGGAAATACGCAGTATTTT. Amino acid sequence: CASSPLEGNTQYF.